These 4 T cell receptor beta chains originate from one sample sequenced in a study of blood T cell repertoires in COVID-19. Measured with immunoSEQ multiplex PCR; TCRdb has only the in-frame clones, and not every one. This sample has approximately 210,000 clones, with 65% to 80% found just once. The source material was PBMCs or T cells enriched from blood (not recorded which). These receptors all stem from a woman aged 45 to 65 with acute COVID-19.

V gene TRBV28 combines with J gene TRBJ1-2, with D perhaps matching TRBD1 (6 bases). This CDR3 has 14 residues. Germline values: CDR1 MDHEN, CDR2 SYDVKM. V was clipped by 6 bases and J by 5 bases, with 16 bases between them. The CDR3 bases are TGTGCCAGCAGACTAGGGGGGGCGCGATATGGCTACACCTTC. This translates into CASRLGGARYGYTF.

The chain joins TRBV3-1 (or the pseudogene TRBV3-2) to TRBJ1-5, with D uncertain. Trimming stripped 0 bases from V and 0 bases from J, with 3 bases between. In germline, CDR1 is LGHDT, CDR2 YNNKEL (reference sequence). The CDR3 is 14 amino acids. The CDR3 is CASSQEYSNQPQHF. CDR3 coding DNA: TGTGCCAGCAGCCAAGAGTATAGCAATCAGCCCCAGCATTTT.

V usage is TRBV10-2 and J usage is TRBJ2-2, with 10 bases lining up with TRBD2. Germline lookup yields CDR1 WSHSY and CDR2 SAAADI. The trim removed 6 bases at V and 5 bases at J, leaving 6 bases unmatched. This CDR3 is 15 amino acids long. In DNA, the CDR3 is TGCGCCAGCAGACTAGCGGGGTCGGAAACCGGGGAGCTGTTTTTT. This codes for CASRLAGSETGELFF.

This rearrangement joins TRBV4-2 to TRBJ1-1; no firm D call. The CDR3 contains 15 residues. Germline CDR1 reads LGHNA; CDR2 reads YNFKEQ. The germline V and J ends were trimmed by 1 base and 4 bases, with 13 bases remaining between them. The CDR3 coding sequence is TGTGCCAGCAGCCAAGGAGGGAAACTTCCCACTGAAGCTTTCTTT. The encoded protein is CASSQGGKLPTEAFF.